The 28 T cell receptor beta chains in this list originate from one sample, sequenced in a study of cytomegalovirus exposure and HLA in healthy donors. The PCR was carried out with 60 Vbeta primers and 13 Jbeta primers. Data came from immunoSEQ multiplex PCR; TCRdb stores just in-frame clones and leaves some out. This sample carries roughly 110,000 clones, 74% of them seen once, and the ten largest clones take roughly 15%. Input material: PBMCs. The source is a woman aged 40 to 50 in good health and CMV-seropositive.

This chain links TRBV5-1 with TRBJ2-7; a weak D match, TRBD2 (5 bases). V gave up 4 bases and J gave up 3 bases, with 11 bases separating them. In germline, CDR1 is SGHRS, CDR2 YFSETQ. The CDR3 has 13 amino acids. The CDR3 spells CASSPGRDYEQYF. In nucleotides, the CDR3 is TGCGCCAGCAGCCCCGGACGGGACTACGAGCAGTACTTC.

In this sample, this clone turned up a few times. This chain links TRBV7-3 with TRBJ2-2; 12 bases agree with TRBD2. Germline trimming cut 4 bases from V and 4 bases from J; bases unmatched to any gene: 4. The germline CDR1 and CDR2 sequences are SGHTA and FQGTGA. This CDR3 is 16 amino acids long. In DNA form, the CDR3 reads TGTGCCAGCAGCTCTACTAGCGGGGGGCTCACCGGGGAGCTGTTTTTT. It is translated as CASSSTSGGLTGELFF.

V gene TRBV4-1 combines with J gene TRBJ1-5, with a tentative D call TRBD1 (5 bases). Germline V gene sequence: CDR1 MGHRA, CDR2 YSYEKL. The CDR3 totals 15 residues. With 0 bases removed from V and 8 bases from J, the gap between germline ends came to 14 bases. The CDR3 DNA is TGCGCCAGCAGCCAAGATCCGTCCCGGGGGGAGCCCCAGCATTTT. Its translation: CASSQDPSRGEPQHF.

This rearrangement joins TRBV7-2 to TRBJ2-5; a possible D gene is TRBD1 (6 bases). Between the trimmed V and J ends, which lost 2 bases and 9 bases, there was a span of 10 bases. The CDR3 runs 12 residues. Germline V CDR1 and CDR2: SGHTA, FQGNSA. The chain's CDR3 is CASSLRQEAQYF. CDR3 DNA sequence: TGTGCCAGCAGCTTACGACAGGAGGCCCAGTACTTC.

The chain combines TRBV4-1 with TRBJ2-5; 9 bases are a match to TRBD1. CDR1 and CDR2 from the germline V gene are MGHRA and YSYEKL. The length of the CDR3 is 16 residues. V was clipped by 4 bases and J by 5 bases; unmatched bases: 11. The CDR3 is CASSLSAIDRGETQYF. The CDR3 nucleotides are TGCGCCAGCAGCCTTTCCGCGATCGACAGGGGGGAGACCCAGTACTTC.

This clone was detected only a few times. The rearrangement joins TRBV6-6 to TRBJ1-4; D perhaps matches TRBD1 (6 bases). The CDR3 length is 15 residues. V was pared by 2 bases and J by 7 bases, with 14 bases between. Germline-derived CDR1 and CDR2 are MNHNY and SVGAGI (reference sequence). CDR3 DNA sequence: TGTGCCAGCAGTTACGAGGGGGAGACTGCTGAAAAACTGTTTTTT. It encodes CASSYEGETAEKLFF.

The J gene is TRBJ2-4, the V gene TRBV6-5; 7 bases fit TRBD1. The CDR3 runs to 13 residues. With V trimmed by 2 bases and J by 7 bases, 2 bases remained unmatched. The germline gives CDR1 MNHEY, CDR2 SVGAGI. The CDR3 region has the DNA TGTGCCAGCAGTTACGGACAGGCGAACATTCAGTACTTC. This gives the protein CASSYGQANIQYF.

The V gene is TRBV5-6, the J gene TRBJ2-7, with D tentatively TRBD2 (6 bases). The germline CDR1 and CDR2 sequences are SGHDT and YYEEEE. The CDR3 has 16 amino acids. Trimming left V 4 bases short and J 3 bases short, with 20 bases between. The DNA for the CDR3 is TGTGCCAGCAGCCCAGCCGGCTCGGAGGGGATCTACGAGCAGTACTTC. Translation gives CASSPAGSEGIYEQYF.

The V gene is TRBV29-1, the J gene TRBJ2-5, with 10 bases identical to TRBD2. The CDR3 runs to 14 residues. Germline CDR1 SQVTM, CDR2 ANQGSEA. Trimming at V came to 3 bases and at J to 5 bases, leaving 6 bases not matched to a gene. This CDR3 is CSVDPSGGGETQYF. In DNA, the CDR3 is TGCAGCGTTGATCCTAGCGGGGGTGGGGAGACCCAGTACTTC.

The CDR3 protein is CASSLGTGGGELFF. DNA of the CDR3: TGTGCCAGCAGCCTTGGGACAGGGGGCGGGGAGCTGTTTTTT. V is TRBV4-2 and J is TRBJ2-2, with 11 bases fitting TRBD1. The CDR3 has 14 amino acids. V was clipped by 4 bases and J by 7 bases; unmatched bases: 2. Germline V gene data show CDR1 as LGHNA and CDR2 as YNFKEQ.

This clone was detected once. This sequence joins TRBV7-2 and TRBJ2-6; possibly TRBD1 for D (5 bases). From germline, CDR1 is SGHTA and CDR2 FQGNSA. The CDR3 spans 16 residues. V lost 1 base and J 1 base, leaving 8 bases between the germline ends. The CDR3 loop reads CASSLVGVSGANVLTF. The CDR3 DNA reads TGTGCCAGCAGCTTAGTAGGGGTGTCTGGGGCCAACGTCCTGACTTTC.

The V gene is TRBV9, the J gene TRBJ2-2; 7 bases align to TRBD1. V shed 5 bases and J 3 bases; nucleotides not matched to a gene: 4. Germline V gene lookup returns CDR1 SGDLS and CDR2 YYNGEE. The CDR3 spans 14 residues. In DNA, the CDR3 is TGTGCCAGCAGTATGGGACAGTACACCGGGGAGCTGTTTTTT. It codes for CASSMGQYTGELFF.

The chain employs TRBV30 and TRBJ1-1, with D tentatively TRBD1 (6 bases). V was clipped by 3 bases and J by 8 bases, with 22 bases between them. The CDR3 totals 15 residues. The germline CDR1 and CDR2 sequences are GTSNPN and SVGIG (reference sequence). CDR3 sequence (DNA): TGTGCCTGGAGGAAAAAACAGGGATCTCCCATAGAAGCTTTCTTT. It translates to CAWRKKQGSPIEAFF.

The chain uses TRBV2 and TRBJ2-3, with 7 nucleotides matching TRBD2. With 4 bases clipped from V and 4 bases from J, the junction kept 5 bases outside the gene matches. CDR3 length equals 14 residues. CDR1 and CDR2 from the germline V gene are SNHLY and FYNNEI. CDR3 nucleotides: TGTGCCAGCAGTGGACGGCTAGCGGCAGATACGCAGTATTTT. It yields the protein CASSGRLAADTQYF.

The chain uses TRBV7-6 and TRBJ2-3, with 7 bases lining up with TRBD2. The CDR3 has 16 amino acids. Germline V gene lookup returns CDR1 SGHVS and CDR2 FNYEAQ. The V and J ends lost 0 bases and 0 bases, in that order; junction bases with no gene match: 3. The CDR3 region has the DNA TGTGCCAGCAGCTTAGCGCGGGGGATTAGCACAGATACGCAGTATTTT. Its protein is CASSLARGISTDTQYF.

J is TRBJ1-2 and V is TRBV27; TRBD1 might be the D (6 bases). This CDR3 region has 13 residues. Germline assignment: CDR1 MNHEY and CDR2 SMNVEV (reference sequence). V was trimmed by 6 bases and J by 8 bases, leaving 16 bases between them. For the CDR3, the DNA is TGTGCCAGCAGCACACAGGGTTCGGGGGGCTACACCTTC. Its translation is CASSTQGSGGYTF.

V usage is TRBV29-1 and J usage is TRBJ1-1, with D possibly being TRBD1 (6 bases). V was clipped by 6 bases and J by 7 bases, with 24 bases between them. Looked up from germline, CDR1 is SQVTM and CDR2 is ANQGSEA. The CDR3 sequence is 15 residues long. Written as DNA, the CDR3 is TGCAGCGTCCCCAGTTCCCGGACAGTGTCCGGTGAAGCTTTCTTT. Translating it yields CSVPSSRTVSGEAFF. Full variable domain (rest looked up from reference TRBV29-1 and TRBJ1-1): SAVISQKPSRDICQRGTSLTIQCQVDSQVTMMFWYRQQPGQSLTLIATANQGSEATYESGFVIDKFPISRPNLTFSTLTVSNMSPEDSSIYLCSVPSSRTVSGEAFFGQGTRLTVV.

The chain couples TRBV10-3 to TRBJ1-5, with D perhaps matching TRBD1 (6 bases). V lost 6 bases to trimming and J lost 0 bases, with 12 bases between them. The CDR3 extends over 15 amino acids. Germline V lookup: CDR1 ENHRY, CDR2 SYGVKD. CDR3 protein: CAISRDKYSNQPQHF. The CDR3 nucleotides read TGTGCCATCAGCCGGGACAAGTATAGCAATCAGCCCCAGCATTTT.

As DNA, the CDR3 is TGCAGCGTTGGGCAGGGGGCAGGTCAGCCCCAGCATTTT. Translating gives CSVGQGAGQPQHF. V and J are TRBV29-1 and TRBJ1-5; 8 positions match TRBD1. Germline V CDR1 and CDR2: SQVTM, ANQGSEA. J lost 6 bases, V lost 4 bases, and 5 bases had no gene match. CDR3 length equals 13 residues.

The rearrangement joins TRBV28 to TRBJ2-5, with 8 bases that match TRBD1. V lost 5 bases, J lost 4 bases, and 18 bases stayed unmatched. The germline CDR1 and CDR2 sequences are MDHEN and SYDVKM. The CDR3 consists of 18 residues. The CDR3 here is CASSPRLGSGQGLETQYF. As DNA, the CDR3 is TGTGCCAGCAGTCCCAGGCTGGGGAGCGGACAGGGCTTAGAGACCCAGTACTTC.

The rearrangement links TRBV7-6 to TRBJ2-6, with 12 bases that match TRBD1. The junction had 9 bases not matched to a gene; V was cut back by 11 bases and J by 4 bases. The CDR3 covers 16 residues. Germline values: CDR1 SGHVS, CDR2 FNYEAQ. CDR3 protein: CAQGGTGGSGANVLTF. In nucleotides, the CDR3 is TGTGCCCAGGGAGGGACAGGGGGCTCCGGGGCCAACGTCCTGACTTTC.

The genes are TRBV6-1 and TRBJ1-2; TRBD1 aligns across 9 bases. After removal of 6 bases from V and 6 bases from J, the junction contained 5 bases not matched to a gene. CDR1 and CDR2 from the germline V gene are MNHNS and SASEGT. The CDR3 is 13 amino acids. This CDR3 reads CASSAGQGDGYTF. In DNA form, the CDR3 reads TGTGCCAGCAGCGCGGGACAGGGTGATGGCTACACCTTC.

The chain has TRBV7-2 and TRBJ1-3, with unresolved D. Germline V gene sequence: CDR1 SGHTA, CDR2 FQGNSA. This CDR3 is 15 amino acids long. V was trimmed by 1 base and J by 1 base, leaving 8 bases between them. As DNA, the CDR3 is TGTGCCAGCAGCTTAGAGCCGGGATCTGGAAACACCATATATTTT. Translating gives CASSLEPGSGNTIYF.

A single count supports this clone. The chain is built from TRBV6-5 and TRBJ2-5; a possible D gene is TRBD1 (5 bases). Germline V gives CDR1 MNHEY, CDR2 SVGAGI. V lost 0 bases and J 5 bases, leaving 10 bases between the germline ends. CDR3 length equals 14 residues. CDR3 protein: CASSYSQGMETQYF. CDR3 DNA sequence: TGTGCCAGCAGTTACTCTCAGGGTATGGAGACCCAGTACTTC.

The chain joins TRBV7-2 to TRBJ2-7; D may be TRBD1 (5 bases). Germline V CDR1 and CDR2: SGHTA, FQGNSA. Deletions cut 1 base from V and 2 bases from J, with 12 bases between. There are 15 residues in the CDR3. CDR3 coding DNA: TGTGCCAGCAGCTTAGAGCAGGGTGCCCCCTACGAGCAGTACTTC. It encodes CASSLEQGAPYEQYF.

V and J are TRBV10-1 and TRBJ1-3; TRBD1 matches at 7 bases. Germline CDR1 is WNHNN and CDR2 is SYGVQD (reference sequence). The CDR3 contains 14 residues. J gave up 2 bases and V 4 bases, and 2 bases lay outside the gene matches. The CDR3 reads CASSGDRAGNTIYF. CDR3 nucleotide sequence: TGCGCCAGCAGTGGCGACAGGGCTGGAAACACCATATATTTT.

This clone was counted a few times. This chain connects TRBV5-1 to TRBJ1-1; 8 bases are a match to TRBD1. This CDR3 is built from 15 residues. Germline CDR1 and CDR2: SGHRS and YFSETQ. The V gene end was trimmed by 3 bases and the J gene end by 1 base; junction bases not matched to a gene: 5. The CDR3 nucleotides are TGCGCCAGCAGCTCCCAGGGGGCGCCGAACACTGAAGCTTTCTTT. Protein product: CASSSQGAPNTEAFF.

The CDR3 DNA follows: TGTGCCAGCAGTGAAGGAGGGAAGAACACTGAAGCTTTCTTT. Translated, it gives CASSEGGKNTEAFF. The chain combines TRBV25-1 with TRBJ1-1; D remains unclear. CDR3 length: 14 residues. The V gene's germline CDR1 is MGHDK and CDR2 SYGVNS. V was trimmed by 2 bases and J by 1 base, leaving 8 bases between them.